The clone carrying this T cell receptor (beta chain) was picked up many times. The antigen is unknown. TCRdb reprocessed the 5' RACE reads with MiXCR, giving one entry per CDR3 protein. Of 80,000 to 100,000 distinct CDR3 sequences detected, about 8.3% appear once; the ten largest clones hold 9.5% to 10%. Germline-derived CDR1 and CDR2 are SGHDN and FVKESK. CDR3 length equals 14 residues. The V end lost 3 bases, the J end lost 1 base, and 9 bases lay between the germline ends. This specimen comes from a study of CD8 T cells in ankylosing spondylitis. General study points: As reported, disease-linked clones showed significant enrichment in matched ankylosing spondylitis synovial fluid. Fewer than ten highly homologous variants made up a TCR beta motif, and this motif appeared characteristic of ankylosing spondylitis blood. Clones that were linked to disease were CD8+ and were relatively rare in peripheral blood.

The sequenced sample was blood, either unsorted or a sorted T cell fraction (not recorded which). This chain uses TRBV14 with TRBJ1-1; D is possibly TRBD1 (5 bases). This clonotype was obtained from a male donor with ankylosing spondylitis or in good health (not recorded which). The CDR3 spells CASSQLGGNTEAFF. The CDR3 bases are TGTGCCAGCAGCCAGTTGGGGGGGAACACTGAAGCTTTCTTT.